This record concerns one TCR beta chain sequence. The antigen is unknown. Data came from immunoSEQ multiplex PCR; TCRdb stores just in-frame clones and leaves some out. The table includes approximately 150,000 clones, about 87% detected once. This specimen comes from a study of T cell responses to AZD1222 COVID-19 vaccine. Points from the study as a whole: Unmutated variant regions are reportedly targeted by nearly half of spike-specific TCRs.

Germline lookup yields CDR1 KGHSH and CDR2 LQKENI. V gave up 5 bases and J gave up 4 bases; unmatched junction bases: 11. This CDR3 spans 17 amino acids. V usage is TRBV18 and J usage is TRBJ1-5; 10 nucleotides match TRBD1. The sample was peripheral blood, taken on day 0 of MenACWY control vaccination. This clonotype was sampled from an adult in good health. The chain's CDR3 is CASSGTFGTGENQPQHF. The CDR3 DNA reads as TGTGCCAGCTCAGGGACATTCGGGACAGGGGAAAATCAGCCCCAGCATTTT.